These 26 T cell receptor beta chains originate from one sample sequenced in a study of identical twins. TCRdb analysed the 5' RACE reads with MiXCR anew, one entry per CDR3 protein. In the table there are about 260,000 distinct CDR3 sequences, approximately 7% of which are singletons. These sequences were also reported in another study, on yellow fever vaccine responses in identical twins.

The sequencing input was memory (CD45RO+) T cells sorted from blood. The receptors were sampled from a young woman in good health.

CDR3 residues: CATSRLAVREETQYF. CDR3 nucleotides: TGTGCCACCAGCAGACTTGCGGTGAGAGAAGAGACCCAGTACTTC. The V call is TRBV15, the J call TRBJ2-5; no firm D call. The CDR3 runs to 15 residues. The germline gives CDR1 LNHNV, CDR2 YYDKDF (reference sequence). V was cut by 2 bases and J by 3 bases, with 13 bases left in between.

This clonotype was seen many times. This CDR3 reads CASKRGPSYNEQFF. The CDR3 bases are TGTGCCAGCAAAAGGGGCCCCTCCTACAATGAGCAGTTCTTC. V usage is TRBV6-4 and J usage is TRBJ2-1; a weak D match, TRBD1 (5 bases). Germline CDR1 and CDR2: MRHNA and SNTAGT. The CDR3 extends over 14 amino acids. V lost 7 bases and J lost 0, with 10 bases in between.

The chain employs TRBV5-1 and TRBJ1-1; D call uncertain. CDR3 length: 14 amino acids. Deletions cut 4 bases from V and 1 base from J, with 11 bases between. The germline CDR1 and CDR2 sequences are SGHRS and YFSETQ. This chain's CDR3 is CASSRSGTNTEAFF. As DNA, the CDR3 is TGCGCCAGCAGCAGGTCGGGTACGAACACTGAAGCTTTCTTT.

This clonotype occurred many times. This chain uses TRBV12-3 or TRBV12-4 with TRBJ2-1, with TRBD2 matching over 7 bases. This CDR3 comprises 12 residues. J was trimmed by 10 bases and V by 6 bases; bases with no gene match: 6. The CDR3 nucleotides read TGTGCCAGCAGCCGGGACTATTGGGAGCAGTTCTTC. Its translation: CASSRDYWEQFF.

The J gene is TRBJ2-5, the V gene TRBV20-1; D might be TRBD2 (6 bases). Trimming cost V 1 base and J 5 bases, with 14 bases left between them. From germline, CDR1 is DFQATT and CDR2 SNEGSKA (reference sequence). The CDR3 has 14 amino acids. CDR3 region: CSARGVGGWETQYF. The CDR3 nucleotides read TGCAGTGCTAGAGGGGTCGGGGGTTGGGAGACCCAGTACTTC.

This clonotype has a handful of counts. The chain uses TRBV3-1 and TRBJ1-2, with TRBD1 matching 8 bases. There are 13 residues in the CDR3. Germline loops: CDR1 LGHDT, CDR2 YNNKEL (reference sequence). V shed 5 bases, J shed 6 bases, and the junction held 5 bases outside the gene matches. CDR3 protein: CASSDPGGDGYTF. Here the CDR3 DNA reads TGTGCCAGCAGCGATCCAGGGGGCGATGGCTACACCTTC.

CDR3: CASWGGGRAWTEAFF. The CDR3 region has the DNA TGTGCCAGCTGGGGGGGCGGCCGGGCCTGGACTGAAGCTTTCTTT. The chain has TRBV12-3 or TRBV12-4 and TRBJ1-1; D is perhaps TRBD1 (6 bases). V was shortened by 8 bases and J by 5 bases, with 21 bases between the two germline ends. The CDR3 spans 15 residues.

This clonotype was recorded many times. This rearrangement joins TRBV10-2 to TRBJ1-5; TRBD1 matches at 9 bases. The CDR3 sequence is 15 residues long. The germline gives CDR1 WSHSY, CDR2 SAAADI. Trimming cost V 6 bases and J 4 bases; bases outside gene matches: 7. The CDR3, as DNA: TGCGCCAGCAGGGGTGGGACAGGGAGGAATCAGCCCCAGCATTTT. Its translation is CASRGGTGRNQPQHF.

This clonotype has only a few counts. The chain has TRBV27 and TRBJ2-3; D is unclear. CDR1 is MNHEY, CDR2 SMNVEV, per germline (reference sequence). Trimming pared 2 bases from V and 4 bases from J, leaving 10 bases between. This CDR3 spans 14 amino acids. CDR3 residues: CASSLVGRADTQYF. In DNA form, the CDR3 reads TGTGCCAGCAGTTTAGTGGGCCGGGCAGATACGCAGTATTTT.

This clonotype has at least ten counts. The genes are TRBV20-1 and TRBJ2-3; 11 bases match TRBD2. Germline loops: CDR1 DFQATT, CDR2 SNEGSKA (reference sequence). There are 14 residues in the CDR3. After removal of 6 bases from V and 6 bases from J, the junction contained 8 bases not matched to a gene. CDR3 residues: CSANRLAGFDTQYF. CDR3 nucleotide sequence: TGCAGTGCCAACCGACTAGCGGGATTTGATACGCAGTATTTT.

Concerning this clonotype itself: Just one base apart from a much larger clone, this may be a read error. The rearrangement uses TRBV20-1 and TRBJ2-3; 8 bases map to TRBD2. CDR1 and CDR2 (germline): DFQATT, SNEGSKA (reference sequence). V dropped 3 bases and J dropped 11; count of bases not matched to a gene: 22. The length of the CDR3 is 17 residues. CDR3 amino acids: CSASWMDWREALIGQYF. The CDR3 DNA reads TGCAGTGCTAGTTGGATGGATTGGCGGGAGGCCCTGATCGGGCAGTATTTT.

This clonotype occurred a few times. The V and J genes are TRBV11-2 and TRBJ2-1; 10 nucleotides line up with TRBD2. CDR1 and CDR2 (germline): SGHAT, FQNNGV. V was pared by 6 bases and J by 7 bases, with 12 bases of the junction left unmatched. CDR3 size: 16 residues. CDR3 loop: CASSSLTSSGGNEQFF. The DNA of the CDR3 is TGTGCCAGCAGTTCTCTCACGTCTAGCGGGGGTAATGAGCAGTTCTTC.

This clonotype has at least ten counts. This chain links TRBV29-1 with TRBJ2-5; D gene uncertain. Trimming removed 6 bases at V and 2 bases at J, with 4 bases between. CDR3 length equals 10 residues. Per the germline V gene, CDR1 is SQVTM and CDR2 is ANQGSEA. The CDR3 sequence is CSVQQETQYF. The CDR3 DNA reads as TGCAGCGTGCAGCAAGAGACCCAGTACTTC.

This clonotype has a handful of counts. The chain employs TRBV6-1 and TRBJ2-7; D possibly corresponds to TRBD1 (6 bases). The CDR3 has 13 amino acids. Germline assignment: CDR1 MNHNS and CDR2 SASEGT. V lost 8 bases and J 1 base, leaving 12 bases between the germline ends. The DNA for the CDR3 is TGTGCCAGCGATCAGGGGAATTCCTACGAGCAGTACGTC. This translates into CASDQGNSYEQYV.

There are many counts of this clonotype. The J gene is TRBJ2-5, the V gene TRBV9; tentative D call: TRBD1 (6 bases). Germline V gene lookup returns CDR1 SGDLS and CDR2 YYNGEE. The CDR3 is 14 amino acids. Trimming pared 2 bases from V and 3 bases from J, leaving 11 bases between. In DNA, the CDR3 is TGTGCCAGCAGCGTCCAGGGGCAGGAAGAGACCCAGTACTTC. This encodes CASSVQGQEETQYF.

About this clonotype itself: A read error is possible here, since a much larger clone lies one base away. The rearrangement uses TRBV20-1 and TRBJ2-2, with 8 bases matching TRBD2. With V trimmed by 1 base and J by 6 bases, 10 bases remained unmatched. This CDR3 has 16 amino acids. Germline V gene data show CDR1 as DFQATT and CDR2 as SNEGSKA (reference sequence). The CDR3 region has the DNA TGCAGTGCTAGAGGGGTAACGGGAGGGCCATCCGGGGAGCTGTTTTTT. Translated, it gives CSARGVTGGPSGELFF.

This clonotype showed up many times. J is TRBJ1-1 and V is TRBV5-1, with D perhaps matching TRBD1 (5 bases). Germline V gene lookup returns CDR1 SGHRS and CDR2 YFSETQ. The germline V and J ends were trimmed by 2 bases and 1 base, with 9 bases remaining between them. There are 14 residues in the CDR3. The CDR3 loop is CASSFRDGNTEAFF. CDR3 bases: TGCGCCAGCAGCTTCCGGGACGGGAACACTGAAGCTTTCTTT.

The chain employs TRBV20-1 and TRBJ2-5, with a weak D call TRBD2 (6 bases). The CDR3 consists of 17 residues. Germline CDR1 reads DFQATT; CDR2 reads SNEGSKA (reference sequence). V was shortened by 3 bases and J by 9 bases, with 29 bases between the two germline ends. DNA of the CDR3: TGCAGTGCTAGTCGCCCCGGGGTGCGGTTCCTTCCGGGGGCCCAGTACTTC. This encodes CSASRPGVRFLPGAQYF.

This clonotype showed up just a few times. This chain links TRBV5-1 with TRBJ2-7; 11 nucleotides match TRBD2. The CDR3 sequence is 16 residues long. V trimming: 4 bases; J trimming: 3 bases; junction bases outside the gene matches: 9. CDR1 is SGHRS, CDR2 YFSETQ, per germline. CDR3 nucleotide sequence: TGCGCCAGCAGCCGGACGTCTAGCGGGAGGAACTACGAGCAGTACTTC. Its protein product is CASSRTSSGRNYEQYF.

This clonotype turned up a few times. This chain connects TRBV29-1 to TRBJ2-7, with D perhaps matching TRBD1 or TRBD2 (6 bases each). Germline V gives CDR1 SQVTM, CDR2 ANQGSEA. There are 14 residues in the CDR3. V lost 7 bases and J lost 3, with 19 bases in between. The CDR3 loop is CSARQGRNGYEQYF. The DNA of the CDR3 is TGCAGCGCCCGTCAGGGGAGGAATGGCTACGAGCAGTACTTC.

This clonotype has a handful of counts. This rearrangement joins TRBV7-9 to TRBJ2-7; D assignment may be TRBD1 or TRBD2 (5 bases each). Germline-derived CDR1 and CDR2 are SEHNR and FQNEAQ (reference sequence). Deletions cut 3 bases from V and 7 bases from J, with 10 bases between. The CDR3 has 12 residues. CDR3 bases: TGTGCCAGCAGCTTCGGGGACGGGGAGCAGTACGTC. It specifies CASSFGDGEQYV.

The chain combines TRBV19 with TRBJ2-7, with D tentatively TRBD1 (5 bases). V lost 4 bases and J lost 4, with 11 bases in between. Germline CDR1 and CDR2: LNHDA and SQIVND (reference sequence). The CDR3 extends over 13 amino acids. The CDR3 DNA sequence: TGTGCCAGTAGTAAGGCAGGGTCGTACGAGCAGTACTTC. Its translation is CASSKAGSYEQYF.

This clonotype was observed a handful of times. The V call is TRBV6-2 or TRBV6-3, the J call TRBJ2-4; 7 positions agree with TRBD1. The CDR3 extends over 15 amino acids. Germline V gene data show CDR1 as MNHEY and CDR2 as SVGEGT. Germline trimming cut 2 bases from V and 3 bases from J; bases unmatched to any gene: 4. The CDR3 sequence is CASSYLDRDKNIQYF. CDR3 nucleotides: TGTGCCAGCAGTTACCTCGACAGGGACAAAAACATTCAGTACTTC.

This clonotype has at least ten counts. The V gene is TRBV12-3 or TRBV12-4, the J gene TRBJ2-3; 10 bases map to TRBD2. Germline trimming cut 5 bases from V and 1 base from J; bases unmatched to any gene: 6. The CDR3 runs to 16 residues. The CDR3 region has the DNA TGTGCCAGCAGTACCCTCGGGACTAGCGGCACAGATACGCAGTATTTT. Amino acids: CASSTLGTSGTDTQYF.

This clonotype occurred a few times. The rearrangement links TRBV2 to TRBJ2-1; D is tentatively TRBD1 or TRBD2 (5 bases each). The length of the CDR3 is 13 residues. Germline-derived CDR1 and CDR2 are SNHLY and FYNNEI. The V end lost 5 bases, the J end lost 9 bases, and 14 bases lay between the germline ends. CDR3 nucleotides: TGTGCCAGCAGTTATACTAGGACACTTGAGCAGTTCTTC. Protein: CASSYTRTLEQFF.

The CDR3 protein is CSAREWRGASTDTQYF. The CDR3, as DNA: TGCAGTGCTAGAGAGTGGCGGGGGGCCTCCACAGATACGCAGTATTTT. The V call is TRBV20-1, the J call TRBJ2-3, with 8 bases that match TRBD2. Trimming at V came to 0 bases and at J to 2 bases, leaving 7 bases not matched to a gene. The germline gives CDR1 DFQATT, CDR2 SNEGSKA (reference sequence). The CDR3 is 16 amino acids.